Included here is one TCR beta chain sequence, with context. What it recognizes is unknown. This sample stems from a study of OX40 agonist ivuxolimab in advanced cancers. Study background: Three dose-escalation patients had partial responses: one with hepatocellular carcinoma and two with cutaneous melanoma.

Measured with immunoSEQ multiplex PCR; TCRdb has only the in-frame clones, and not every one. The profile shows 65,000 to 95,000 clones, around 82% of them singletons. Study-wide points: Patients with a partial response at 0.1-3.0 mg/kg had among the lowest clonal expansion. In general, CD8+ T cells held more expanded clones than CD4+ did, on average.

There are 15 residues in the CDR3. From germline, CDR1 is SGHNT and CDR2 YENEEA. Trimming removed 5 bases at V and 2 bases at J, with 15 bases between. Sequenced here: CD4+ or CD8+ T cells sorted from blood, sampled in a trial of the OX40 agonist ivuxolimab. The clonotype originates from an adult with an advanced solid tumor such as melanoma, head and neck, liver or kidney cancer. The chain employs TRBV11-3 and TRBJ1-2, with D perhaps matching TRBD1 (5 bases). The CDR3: CASSPPGRLNYGYTF. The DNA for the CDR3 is TGTGCCAGCAGCCCGCCGGGACGATTGAACTATGGCTACACCTTC.